In this sample, the clone carrying this T cell receptor beta chain turned up a few times. What it binds is unknown. These data come from a study of T cells in Graves' hyperthyroidism and ophthalmopathy. Study findings and constraints: Most clonotypes expanded in thyroid above 0.001 were likewise present in blood. Separation of ophthalmopathy from stable hyperthyroidism was achieved by a 13 V-J model.

The authors took PBMCs from 9.5 to 10 ml fresh peripheral blood. From RNA transcripts, TCR beta CDR3 regions were amplified. Using the HTBI primer set, a first-round RT-PCR was run on the TCR CDR3. MiXCR, applied by TCRdb to the multiplex PCR reads, yields one record per CDR3 protein. The profile shows 400,000 to 550,000 distinct CDR3 sequences, approximately 14% of them singletons. V dropped 6 bases and J dropped 6 bases, with 11 bases sitting between them. This CDR3 is 12 amino acids long. Per germline, CDR1 LGHDT and CDR2 YNNKEL (reference sequence). Material for sequencing was blood. The chain couples TRBV3-1 to TRBJ1-1; maybe TRBD1 (5 bases). This sequence was found in a woman between 18 and 29 years old with Graves' hyperthyroidism. The CDR3 region has the DNA TGTGCCAGCAGTCCAGGGAGGGCTGAAGCTTTCTTT. This codes for CASSPGRAEAFF.